This T cell receptor beta chain was identified in a study of blood T cell repertoires in COVID-19. About the research overall: PBMCs, B-cell-depleted T cells, or T cells were the source of the cDNA or gDNA that made up the material.

This clone showed up just once. As processed by the authors: Reference gene primer amplification yielded estimated nucleated cell counts. The method was immunoSEQ multiplex PCR; TCRdb's version includes in-frame clones alone and lacks a portion of them. V, J and clone size reflect that table, while D and trimming were determined from the DNA. The data show roughly 180,000 clones, under 90% seen once. Trimming took 3 bases from V and 4 from J, leaving 7 bases between them. CDR1 SGHRS and CDR2 YFSETQ come from the germline V gene. The length of the CDR3 is 12 residues. This clonotype originated in a woman aged 80 or over with active or convalescent COVID-19. Material: peripheral blood. This chain uses TRBV5-1 with TRBJ2-5; perhaps TRBD1 as D (5 bases). The CDR3 spells CASSYQGETQYF. As DNA, the CDR3 is TGCGCCAGCAGCTATCAGGGAGAGACCCAGTACTTC.